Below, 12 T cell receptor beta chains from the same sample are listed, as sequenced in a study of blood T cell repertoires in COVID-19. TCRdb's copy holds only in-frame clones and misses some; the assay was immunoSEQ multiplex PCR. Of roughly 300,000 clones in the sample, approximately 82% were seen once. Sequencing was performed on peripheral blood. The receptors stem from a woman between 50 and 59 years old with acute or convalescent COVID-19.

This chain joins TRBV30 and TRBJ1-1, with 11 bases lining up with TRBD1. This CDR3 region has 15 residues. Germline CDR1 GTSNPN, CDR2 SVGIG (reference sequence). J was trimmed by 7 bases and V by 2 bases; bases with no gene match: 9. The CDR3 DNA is TGTGCCTGGAGTAGGACAGGGGGCGCGAGGGATGAAGCTTTCTTT. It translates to CAWSRTGGARDEAFF.

The DNA for the CDR3 is TGCAGCACTCGACAGGGGAGGGATGGTGAGCAGTTCTTC. This gives the protein CSTRQGRDGEQFF. The chain joins TRBV29-1 to TRBJ2-1, with a weak D call TRBD1 (8 bases). This CDR3 spans 13 amino acids. V lost 8 bases, J lost 9 bases, and 20 bases lay in between. Germline CDR1 SQVTM, CDR2 ANQGSEA.

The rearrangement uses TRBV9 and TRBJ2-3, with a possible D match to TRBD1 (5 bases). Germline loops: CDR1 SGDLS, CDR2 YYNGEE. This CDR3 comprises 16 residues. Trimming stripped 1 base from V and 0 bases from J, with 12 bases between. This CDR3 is CASSVRSQGSTDTQYF. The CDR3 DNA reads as TGTGCCAGCAGCGTAAGGTCCCAGGGAAGCACAGATACGCAGTATTTT.

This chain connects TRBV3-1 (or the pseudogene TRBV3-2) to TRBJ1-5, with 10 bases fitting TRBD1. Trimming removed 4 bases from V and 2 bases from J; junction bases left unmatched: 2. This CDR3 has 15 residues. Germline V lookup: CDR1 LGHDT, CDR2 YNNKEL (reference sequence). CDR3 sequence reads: CASSPGTGGNQPQHF. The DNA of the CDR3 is TGTGCCAGCAGCCCCGGGACAGGGGGCAATCAGCCCCAGCATTTT.

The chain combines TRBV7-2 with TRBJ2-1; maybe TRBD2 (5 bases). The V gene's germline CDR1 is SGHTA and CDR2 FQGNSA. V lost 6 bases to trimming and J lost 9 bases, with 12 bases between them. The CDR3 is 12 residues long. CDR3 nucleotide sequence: TGTGCCAGCAGACCGGCGGGCGGTGAGCAGTTCTTC. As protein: CASRPAGGEQFF.

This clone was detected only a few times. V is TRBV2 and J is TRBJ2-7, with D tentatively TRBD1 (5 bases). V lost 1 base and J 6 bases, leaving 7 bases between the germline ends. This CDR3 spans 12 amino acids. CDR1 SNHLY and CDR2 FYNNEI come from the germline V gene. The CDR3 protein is CASSEGGREQYF. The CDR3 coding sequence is TGTGCCAGCAGTGAAGGGGGCCGCGAGCAGTACTTC.

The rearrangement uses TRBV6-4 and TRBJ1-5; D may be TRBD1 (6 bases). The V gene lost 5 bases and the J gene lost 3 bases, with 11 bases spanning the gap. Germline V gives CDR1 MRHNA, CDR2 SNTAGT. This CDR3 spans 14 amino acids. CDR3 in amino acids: CASSSRQANQPQHF. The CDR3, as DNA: TGTGCCAGCAGTTCCAGACAGGCCAATCAGCCCCAGCATTTT.

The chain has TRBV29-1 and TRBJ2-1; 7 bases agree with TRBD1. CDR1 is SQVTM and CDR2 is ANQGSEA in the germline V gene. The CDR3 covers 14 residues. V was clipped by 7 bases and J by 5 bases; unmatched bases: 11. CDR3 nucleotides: TGCAGCGCTCTGATTGGACAGGTCAACAATGAGCAGTTCTTC. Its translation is CSALIGQVNNEQFF.

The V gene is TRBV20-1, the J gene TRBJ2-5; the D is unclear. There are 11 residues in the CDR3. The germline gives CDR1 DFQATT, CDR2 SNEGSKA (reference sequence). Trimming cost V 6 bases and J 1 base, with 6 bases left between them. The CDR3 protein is CSAEAQETQYF. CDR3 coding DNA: TGCAGTGCCGAGGCCCAAGAGACCCAGTACTTC.

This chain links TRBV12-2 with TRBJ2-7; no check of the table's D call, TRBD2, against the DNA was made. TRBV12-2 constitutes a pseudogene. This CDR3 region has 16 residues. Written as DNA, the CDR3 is TGTGCAAGTCGCTTAGCGTGGCGGGGGCCTTCCTACGAGCAGTACGTC. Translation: CASRLAWRGPSYEQYV.

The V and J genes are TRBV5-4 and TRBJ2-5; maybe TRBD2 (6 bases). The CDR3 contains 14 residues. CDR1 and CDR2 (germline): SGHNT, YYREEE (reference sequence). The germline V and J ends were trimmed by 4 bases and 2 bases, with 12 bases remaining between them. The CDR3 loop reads CASSPSGVQETQYF. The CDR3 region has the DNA TGTGCCAGCAGCCCATCGGGAGTTCAAGAGACCCAGTACTTC.

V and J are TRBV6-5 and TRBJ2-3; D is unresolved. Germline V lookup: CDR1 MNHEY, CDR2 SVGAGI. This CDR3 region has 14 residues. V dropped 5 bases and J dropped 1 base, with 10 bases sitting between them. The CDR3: CASSIQFRTDTQYF. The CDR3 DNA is TGTGCCAGCAGTATACAGTTTCGCACAGATACGCAGTATTTT.